This T cell receptor (beta chain) was sequenced during a study of blood T cell repertoires in COVID-19 (dated by TCRdb to about 2020). A note on the overall study: Samples from collaborators originated in the United States, Italy and Spain and spanned both the acute and convalescent phases of COVID-19. The prospective study material was composed of cDNA or gDNA derived from T cells, B-cell-depleted T cells, or PBMCs. Subjects who had been exposed to COVID-19, were actively infected with it, or had recovered from it provided the deeply sampled blood TCRbeta repertoires that made up the dataset. The repertoires were made available in a free public database intended to serve as a resource for research on the immune response to SARS-CoV-2. Samples came from the ongoing ImmuneRACE study (first 160 participants) plus 1,254 subjects from 6 global collaborators. The sample metadata nearly always contained a de-identified subject ID, COVID-19 status, age in years and sex. Where available, HLA class I and class II types were obtained from metadata supplied by the sample provider rather than from assay-based typing. The paper's findings and limits, for the study overall: Clinical and demographic metadata were provided uncurated, with the amount varying by source and participant.

This clone appeared once. It lacks a known antigen. There are no base qualities to consult, and no much larger clone falls within one base. Ends trimmed: V by 0 bases, J by 2 bases; bases unmatched to a gene: 5. The cysteine opens and the phenylalanine closes a CDR3 of 16 amino acids. This entry keeps only the CDR3 DNA: 48 bases, framed from base 1. CDR1 and CDR2, looked up from the germline V gene, are SGHRS and YFSETQ. TCRbeta CDR3 regions were amplified from genomic DNA by means of the immunoSEQ Assay, a bias-controlled multiplex PCR. The authors' analysis ran thus. Within the assay, amplification of reference gene primers was used to estimate how many nucleated cells each sample contained. Sequence reads were collapsed and filtered to measure the absolute abundance of every unique TCRbeta CDR3 rearrangement. Productive Simpson clonality was computed per sample as the square root of Simpson's diversity index over productive rearrangements. TCRdb re-hosts the immuneACCESS table, in-frame sequences only. Its copies lack some clones; in the studies checked, an unresolved V gene accounts for under half of them, and the cause for the rest is not known. Clonal size and the V and J genes are those of that table, whereas D and trimming came from the DNA. In this sample the table shows fewer than 250,000 clones, around 80% of which occur a single time. The ten largest clonotypes hold 1.8% of the sample.

Participants in the prospective study were enrolled through a virtual design, were aged 18 to 89 years, and lived in fewer than 30 United States geographic areas. In the prospective study, cohorts were assigned on the basis of participant-reported clinical history obtained from a screening survey and a study questionnaire. Recovered participants in ImmuneRACE Cohort 3 were defined as having two consecutive negative NP/OP PCR tests, clearance from a healthcare professional, or resolution of symptoms. Each participant in the prospective study had whole blood, serum and a nasopharyngeal or oropharyngeal swab collected by mobile phlebotomists. Over a roughly two-month period, participants in the prospective study had the option of providing additional blood draws and questionnaires. Before DNA extraction, prospective study blood samples were shipped either frozen or at room temperature.

The receptor was isolated from a man aged 55 to 70 who had recovered from COVID-19. The V and J genes are TRBV5-1 and TRBJ2-5, with 9 junctional bases fitting TRBD2. The sequencing sample was made of PBMCs or T cells enriched from blood (not recorded which). The DNA sequence reads TGCGCCAGCAGCTTGGTGGTAGCGGGGGATCAAGAGACCCAGTACTTC. Protein translation: CASSLVVAGDQETQYF.